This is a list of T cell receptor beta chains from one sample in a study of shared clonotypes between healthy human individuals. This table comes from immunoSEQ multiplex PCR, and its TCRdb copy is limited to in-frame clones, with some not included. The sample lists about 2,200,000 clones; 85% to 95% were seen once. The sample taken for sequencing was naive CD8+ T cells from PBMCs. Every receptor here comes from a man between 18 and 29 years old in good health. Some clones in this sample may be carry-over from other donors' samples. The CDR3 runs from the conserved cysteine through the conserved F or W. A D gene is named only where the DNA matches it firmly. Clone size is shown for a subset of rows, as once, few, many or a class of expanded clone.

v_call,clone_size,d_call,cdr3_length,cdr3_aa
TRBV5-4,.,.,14,CASSLTRGGNEQYF
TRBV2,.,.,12,CASIASTGELFF
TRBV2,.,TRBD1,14,CASRQQGSKNIQYF
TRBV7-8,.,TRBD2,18,CASSLGGSGTSYLNTQYF
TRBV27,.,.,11,CASGRGHGYTF
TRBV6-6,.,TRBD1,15,CASSYSQQGDTEAFF
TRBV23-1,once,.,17,CASSHPMTGGSYNEQFF
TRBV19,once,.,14,CASKGRSSYNEQFF
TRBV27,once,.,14,CASSLGGLNYEQYF
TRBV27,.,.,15,CASSLDIRGPYEQYF
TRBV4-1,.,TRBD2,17,CASSQDDLAGFFYEQYF
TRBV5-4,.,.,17,CASSLGWQGPRTGELFF
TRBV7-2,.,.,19,CASSLARKESINSNQPQHF
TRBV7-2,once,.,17,CASSPTSGSGSNQPQHF
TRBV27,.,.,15,CASSRLSSLTDTQYF
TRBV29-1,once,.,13,CSLGGTTDNEQFF
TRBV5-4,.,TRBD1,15,CASSLRRQGTGELFF
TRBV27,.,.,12,CASILQRETQYF
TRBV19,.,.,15,CASSIGTRSRYEQYF
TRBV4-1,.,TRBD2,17,CASSQALAGGTLETQYF
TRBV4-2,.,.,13,CASSQDRAREQYF
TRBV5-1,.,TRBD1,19,CASSLASGQGVPLYNEQFF
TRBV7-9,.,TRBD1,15,CASSFPGTGLNEQFF
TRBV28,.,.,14,CASLQGPSTGELFF
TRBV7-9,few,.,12,CASSLMNTEAFF
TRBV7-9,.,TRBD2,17,CASSSGTSRGDTDTQYF
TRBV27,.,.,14,CASRQGSSGNTIYF
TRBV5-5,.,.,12,CASNVRYNEQFF
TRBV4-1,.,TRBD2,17,CASSQEGLAGARDTQYF
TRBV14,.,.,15,CASSLTGASTDTQYF
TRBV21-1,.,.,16,CASSTPRRQISYEQYF
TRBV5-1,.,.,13,CASRESGREIQYF
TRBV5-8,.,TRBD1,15,CASTWGRGLNTEAFF
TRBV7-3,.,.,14,CASSLWPGTYEQYF
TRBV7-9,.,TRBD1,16,CASSHDRGKPANVLTF
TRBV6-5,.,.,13,CASSPAYTGELFF
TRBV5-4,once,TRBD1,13,CASRADRAYGYTF
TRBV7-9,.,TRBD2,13,CASGLAITYEQYF
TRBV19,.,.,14,CASSLGGTYNEQFF
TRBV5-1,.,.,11,CASSWGNEQFF